Following are 12 T cell receptor beta chains from one sample sequenced in a study of cytomegalovirus exposure and HLA in healthy donors. Assay used: immunoSEQ multiplex PCR; TCRdb lists only in-frame clones, some missing. Of 100,000 to 150,000 clones listed, approximately 91% are singletons. The sequenced material came from PBMCs. The origin of the receptors is a man aged 30 to 45 in good health and CMV-seronegative.

This chain links TRBV5-4 with TRBJ2-7, with TRBD1 as a possible D gene (6 bases). CDR3 length: 14 residues. With 4 bases removed from V and 6 bases from J, the gap between germline ends came to 17 bases. Germline V gene lookup returns CDR1 SGHNT and CDR2 YYREEE (reference sequence). In DNA form, the CDR3 reads TGTGCCAGCAGCCGAGGGACCCTGGGGGCCGAGCAGTACTTC. The encoded protein is CASSRGTLGAEQYF.

The chain has TRBV5-4 and TRBJ2-7; 10 bases match TRBD2. J lost 2 bases, V lost 4 bases, and 3 bases had no gene match. Per the germline V gene, CDR1 is SGHNT and CDR2 is YYREEE (reference sequence). The CDR3 sequence is 14 residues long. CDR3: CASSPGLAPYEQYF. DNA for the CDR3: TGTGCCAGCAGCCCGGGACTAGCGCCCTACGAGCAGTACTTC.

The rearrangement links TRBV4-1 to TRBJ2-5; a weak D match, TRBD2 (6 bases). V was shortened by 1 base and J by 9 bases, with 18 bases between the two germline ends. The germline CDR1 and CDR2 sequences are MGHRA and YSYEKL. This CDR3 has 15 amino acids. The CDR3 is CASSQGPEGSGPQYF. CDR3 bases: TGCGCCAGCAGCCAAGGACCGGAGGGTAGCGGTCCCCAGTACTTC.

In its sample, this clone was seen a few times. Here the CDR3 reads CASSLWLAETYEQYF. CDR3 in DNA: TGCGCCAGCAGCTTGTGGTTGGCGGAGACCTACGAGCAGTACTTC. The chain carries TRBV5-1 and TRBJ2-7; no clear D gene. Per germline, CDR1 SGHRS and CDR2 YFSETQ. V shed 1 base and J shed 2 bases, with 13 bases lying between them. The CDR3 covers 15 residues.

V gene TRBV19 combines with J gene TRBJ1-4; D is possibly TRBD1 (5 bases). Germline CDR1 is LNHDA and CDR2 is SQIVND (reference sequence). The CDR3 has 14 amino acids. Trimming took off 10 bases at V and 0 bases at J, with 12 bases between the two ends. Here the CDR3 DNA reads TGTGCCACCCACGACAGCGCAACTAATGAAAAACTGTTTTTT. It is translated as CATHDSATNEKLFF.

The V and J genes are TRBV6-5 and TRBJ2-7, with D possibly being TRBD1 (7 bases). V was shortened by 4 bases and J by 6 bases, with 13 bases between the two germline ends. The CDR3 spans 13 residues. Germline V gene data show CDR1 as MNHEY and CDR2 as SVGAGI. CDR3 protein: CASSFSRGVEQYF. The CDR3 nucleotides are TGTGCCAGCAGTTTTAGCAGGGGGGTCGAGCAGTACTTC.

This chain connects TRBV15 to TRBJ1-1, with 8 bases lining up with TRBD1. V lost 1 base, J lost 6 bases, and 7 bases stayed unmatched. This CDR3 has 15 amino acids. Germline CDR1 reads LNHNV; CDR2 reads YYDKDF (reference sequence). The CDR3 reads CATSRGRRTGPEAFF. In DNA, the CDR3 is TGTGCCACCAGCAGAGGAAGAAGGACAGGGCCTGAAGCTTTCTTT.

The chain couples TRBV20-1 to TRBJ1-2; D not certain. V gave up 5 bases and J gave up 4 bases, with 8 bases separating them. The CDR3 runs 11 residues. Germline V gene data show CDR1 as DFQATT and CDR2 as SNEGSKA (reference sequence). CDR3 in DNA: TGCAGTGCTGGGGAGGTCTATGGCTACACCTTC. Protein: CSAGEVYGYTF.

This clone occurred many times. The chain carries TRBV29-1 and TRBJ2-7; D is unresolved. CDR1 is SQVTM, CDR2 ANQGSEA, per germline. This CDR3 region has 12 residues. Trimming stripped 4 bases from V and 0 bases from J, with 7 bases between. The CDR3 loop is CSVGPDSYEQYF. CDR3 bases: TGCAGCGTTGGGCCTGACTCCTACGAGCAGTACTTC.

The rearrangement links TRBV5-1 to TRBJ1-4; D is possibly TRBD1 (6 bases). The CDR3 contains 14 residues. The germline CDR1 and CDR2 sequences are SGHRS and YFSETQ. Deletions cut 2 bases from V and 3 bases from J, with 8 bases between. For the CDR3, the DNA is TGCGCCAGCAGCTTCCAGGGGTCTAATGAAAAACTGTTTTTT. Translating gives CASSFQGSNEKLFF.

The rearrangement links TRBV6-1 to TRBJ1-1, with D perhaps TRBD1 (5 bases). Germline lookup yields CDR1 MNHNS and CDR2 SASEGT. Trimming removed 2 bases at V and 5 bases at J, with 12 bases between. The CDR3 length is 14 residues. CDR3 region: CASSETTGRTEAFF. CDR3 in DNA: TGTGCCAGCAGTGAAACCACAGGAAGGACTGAAGCTTTCTTT.

The CDR3 DNA reads as TGTGCCAGCAGCTTCCTACAGGGAGGGGCTTTCTTT. Translating it yields CASSFLQGGAFF. The chain is built from TRBV5-6 and TRBJ1-1; weak D call: TRBD1 (6 bases). V was clipped by 2 bases and J by 11 bases, with 13 bases between them. The CDR3 covers 12 residues. Germline assignment: CDR1 SGHDT and CDR2 YYEEEE.